The 4 T cell receptor beta chains listed next were all sequenced from one sample in a study of blood T cell repertoires in COVID-19. Assay used: immunoSEQ multiplex PCR; TCRdb lists only in-frame clones, some missing. The table includes some 120,000 clones, around 83% detected once. Specimen: peripheral blood. These TCRs come from a man aged 70-80 years with acute or convalescent COVID-19.

The gene calls are TRBV6-1 and TRBJ1-6; D is uncertain. V gave up 2 bases and J gave up 7 bases, with 9 bases separating them. This CDR3 contains 14 residues. Germline lookup yields CDR1 MNHNS and CDR2 SASEGT. CDR3 DNA sequence: TGTGCCAGCAGTGAACTACCGAAAAATTCACCCCTCCACTTT. Translation: CASSELPKNSPLHF.

This clone was detected only a few times. The chain has TRBV6-5 and TRBJ2-4; 7 positions match TRBD2. V lost 7 bases to trimming and J lost 8 bases; unmatched junction nucleotides: 11. This CDR3 contains 14 residues. In germline, CDR1 is MNHEY, CDR2 SVGAGI. The DNA of the CDR3 is TGTGCCAGCACAACACCGGGACTATTTGACATTCAGTACTTC. Translating it yields CASTTPGLFDIQYF.

This clone was seen only a few times. The chain combines TRBV2 with TRBJ2-7; D call uncertain. Germline V gene sequence: CDR1 SNHLY, CDR2 FYNNEI. The CDR3 runs to 14 residues. V lost 3 bases, J lost 1 base, and 10 bases lay in between. CDR3 region: CASSERRPSYEQYF. The CDR3 coding sequence is TGTGCCAGCAGTGAGCGGCGCCCATCCTACGAGCAGTACTTC.

The chain is built from TRBV10-2 and TRBJ1-6, with 8 bases fitting TRBD1. The V gene end was trimmed by 0 bases and the J gene end by 3 bases; junction bases not matched to a gene: 13. The CDR3 has 20 residues. The germline V gene encodes CDR1 WSHSY and CDR2 SAAADI. For the CDR3, the DNA is TGCGCCAGCAGTGAGTCCTGGGGGACGACAGGGGCCGGCTATAATTCACCCCTCCACTTT. Its protein is CASSESWGTTGAGYNSPLHF.